This TCR beta chain was recovered during a study of vaccination and CD4 T cells after COVID-19. Background on the study: Each control culture was treated with a CEFX pool, an HIV-1 Nef pool, or no peptide.

Overall study findings and caveats: Vaccine-specific clones in convalescent patients were spike mono-reactive in 304 of 307 cases.

The sample's treatment: 10-day PBMC culture with coronavirus spike peptide pools or control peptides (ViraFEST assay). Oncomine TCR Beta short-read sequencing was applied to DNA from cultured CD4+ T cells. TCRdb fed the PCR reads into MiXCR, producing one record per CDR3 protein. The sample carries over 12,000 distinct CDR3 sequences, 50% recorded once. As for this clonotype: The antigen remains unidentified.

Between the trimmed V and J ends, which lost 0 bases and 1 base, there was a span of 9 bases. There are 15 residues in the CDR3. The V gene's germline CDR1 is LNHNV and CDR2 YYDKDF (reference sequence). This chain uses TRBV15 with TRBJ1-1; tentatively, D is TRBD1 (5 bases). The sequenced sample was cultured CD4+ T cells from blood, obtained after SARS-CoV-2 vaccination. This sequence originates from a human donor with COVID-19. As DNA, the CDR3 is TGTGCCACCAGCAGAGATGGGAGGGGGAACACTGAAGCTTTCTTT. Encoded protein: CATSRDGRGNTEAFF.